This paragraph covers one TCR beta chain sequence. Its antigen is as yet unknown. This specimen comes from a study of cytomegalovirus exposure and HLA in healthy donors. General study results and limits: According to reports, the classifier identified cytomegalovirus status with high specificity and sensitivity. The investigators catalogued 150 to 200 TCR beta chains as cytomegalovirus-associated.

This PCR relied on a set of 60 Vbeta primers and 13 Jbeta primers. Profiled with immunoSEQ multiplex PCR; TCRdb holds only in-frame clones, not every one. The sample records around 99,000 clones, 82% being singletons. Germline V lookup: CDR1 SGHRS, CDR2 YFSETQ. The CDR3 runs 17 residues. Trimming left V 1 base short and J 0 bases short, with 16 bases between. This TCR came from a man younger than 45 in good health and CMV-seropositive. The sequencing sample was made of PBMCs. The chain is built from TRBV5-1 and TRBJ1-2, with D perhaps TRBD1 (5 bases). For the CDR3, the DNA is TGCGCCAGCAGCTTGTCAGGGCCGGGACTAGCTAACTATGGCTACACCTTC. Its translation is CASSLSGPGLANYGYTF.